This entry describes one TCR beta chain. The CDR3 sequence is 17 residues long. Trimming removed 3 bases at V and 1 base at J, with 15 bases between. Germline CDR1 MGHDK, CDR2 SYGVNS. This entry belongs to a study of beta chain features in type 1 diabetes. Isolated RNA was reverse transcribed in full, so expressed TCRB transcripts were sequenced. Generated by immunoSEQ multiplex PCR, the TCRdb table keeps only in-frame clones and is missing some. The table records a few hundred thousand clones, roughly 9.6% of them present only once. The sample taken for sequencing was naive CD4+ T cells from blood. The receptor's source is a woman in her twenties or thirties in good health. The chain recombines TRBV25-1 with TRBJ2-2; D might be TRBD2 (7 bases). The CDR3 reads CASSEPTRGGNTGELFF. DNA for the CDR3: TGTGCCAGCAGTGAGCCCACGAGGGGGGGGAACACCGGGGAGCTGTTTTTT.